This passage covers 26 T cell receptor beta chains from one sample sequenced in a study of CD8+ T cells in alopecia areata. The authors extracted RNA and reverse transcribed it into cDNA as the sequencing template. Produced via immunoSEQ multiplex PCR; TCRdb's table is partial and in-frame only. There are roughly 110,000 clones in the sample; roughly 50% occur only once, and about 12% lies in the top ten. Treatment reported: oral pan-JAK inhibitor, 5-10 mg twice daily. This sample comprised CD8+ T cells sorted from blood, obtained at week 24, from a patient treated with tofacitinib. These receptors all come from a human donor with alopecia areata.

The gene calls are TRBV5-1 and TRBJ2-5; D gene uncertain. The CDR3 sequence is 14 residues long. Trimming removed 0 bases at V and 5 bases at J, with 11 bases between. Germline CDR1 and CDR2: SGHRS and YFSETQ. The CDR3 DNA sequence: TGCGCCAGCAGCTTGGGACGGGCCGGGGAGACCCAGTACTTC. It codes for CASSLGRAGETQYF.

The chain couples TRBV6-6 to TRBJ1-5; D is undetermined. CDR3 length: 14 amino acids. From germline, CDR1 is MNHNY and CDR2 SVGAGI (reference sequence). V lost 5 bases, J lost 9 bases, and 17 bases lay in between. CDR3 DNA: TGTGCCAGCAGTGACCCCCCCACAATCAGGCCCCAGCATTTT. Translated: CASSDPPTIRPQHF.

The rearrangement joins TRBV2 to TRBJ2-4; a possible D gene is TRBD1 (6 bases). V shed 4 bases and J shed 1 base, with 14 bases lying between them. The CDR3 length is 16 residues. Per germline, CDR1 SNHLY and CDR2 FYNNEI. This chain's CDR3 is CASSGFYRVAKNIQYF. CDR3 in DNA: TGTGCCAGCAGTGGGTTCTACAGGGTGGCCAAAAACATTCAGTACTTC.

The rearrangement links TRBV5-6 to TRBJ2-1; 8 bases match TRBD1. CDR3 length: 12 residues. V lost 0 bases to trimming and J lost 12 bases; unmatched junction nucleotides: 2. CDR1 SGHDT and CDR2 YYEEEE come from the germline V gene. CDR3 sequence (DNA): TGTGCCAGCAGCTTGGAAGGGACAGGGCAGTTCTTC. It translates to CASSLEGTGQFF.

The chain employs TRBV5-1 and TRBJ2-1; 7 positions match TRBD2. CDR1 is SGHRS and CDR2 is YFSETQ in the germline V gene. The CDR3 is made up of 16 amino acids. J gave up 3 bases and V 4 bases, and 10 bases lay outside the gene matches. Here the CDR3 reads CASSPGGAEHYNEQFF. The CDR3 region has the DNA TGCGCCAGCAGCCCGGGAGGAGCGGAGCACTACAATGAGCAGTTCTTC.

The chain combines TRBV5-1 with TRBJ2-5; no reliable D call. Germline CDR1 SGHRS, CDR2 YFSETQ. V was cut by 0 bases and J by 0 bases, with 12 bases left in between. The CDR3 has 16 amino acids. The CDR3 spells CASSLVVAEYQETQYF. The CDR3, as DNA: TGCGCCAGCAGCTTGGTGGTGGCGGAGTACCAAGAGACCCAGTACTTC.

This sequence joins TRBV27 and TRBJ2-3, with D unresolved. CDR3 length equals 17 residues. Trimming pared 2 bases from V and 2 bases from J, leaving 17 bases between. The germline CDR1 and CDR2 sequences are MNHEY and SMNVEV (reference sequence). CDR3 loop: CASSLEQPMRTTDTQYF. In DNA, the CDR3 is TGTGCCAGCAGTTTAGAGCAACCGATGAGAACCACAGATACGCAGTATTTT.

V usage is TRBV4-3 and J usage is TRBJ2-7; D is unresolved. V gave up 0 bases and J gave up 3 bases, with 12 bases separating them. From germline, CDR1 is LGHNA and CDR2 YSLEER. The CDR3 is 15 amino acids. The CDR3 protein is CASSQEGREGYEQYF. CDR3 nucleotides: TGCGCCAGCAGCCAAGAGGGTAGGGAAGGCTACGAGCAGTACTTC.

The V call is TRBV10-3, the J call TRBJ2-7; 8 bases agree with TRBD1. Germline V gene lookup returns CDR1 ENHRY and CDR2 SYGVKD. The length of the CDR3 is 15 residues. V dropped 10 bases and J dropped 0; count of bases not matched to a gene: 11. The CDR3 DNA follows: TGTGCCAGCAGGCCGGGACAGGCAAGCTCCTACGAGCAGTACTTC. It encodes CASRPGQASSYEQYF.

The chain uses TRBV6-1 and TRBJ2-7; 7 nucleotides line up with TRBD2. The germline V gene has CDR1 MNHNS and CDR2 SASEGT. The J segment lost 2 bases and the V segment lost 8 bases, leaving 12 bases of the junction unmatched. The CDR3 is 15 amino acids. CDR3 sequence (DNA): TGTGCCAGCGACCACGAGAGCGGGGCAACCTACGAGCAGTACTTC. It encodes CASDHESGATYEQYF.

The J gene is TRBJ2-1, the V gene TRBV5-1; 8 bases are shared with TRBD1. In germline, CDR1 is SGHRS, CDR2 YFSETQ. CDR3 length equals 15 residues. With V trimmed by 4 bases and J by 6 bases, 9 bases remained unmatched. The CDR3 protein is CASSHGQGSINEQFF. The DNA of the CDR3 is TGCGCCAGCAGCCACGGACAGGGATCGATCAATGAGCAGTTCTTC.

As concerns this clone: A read error may produce the germline difference seen at one junction end. The chain has TRBV4-2 and TRBJ2-1; D gene unclear. The CDR3 totals 12 residues. CDR1 is LGHNA and CDR2 is YNFKEQ in the germline V gene. The CDR3 DNA follows: TGTGCCAGCAGCGAAGATGGACCGGGCCGGTTCTTC. This encodes CASSEDGPGRFF.

V gene TRBV7-9 combines with J gene TRBJ1-1, with a weak D call TRBD1 (6 bases). Germline V CDR1 and CDR2: SEHNR, FQNEAQ (reference sequence). The CDR3 spans 13 residues. V lost 4 bases and J 3 bases, leaving 9 bases between the germline ends. The CDR3 DNA sequence: TGTGCCAGCAGCTACCGGGGGCACACTGAAGCTTTCTTT. This sequence encodes CASSYRGHTEAFF.

The chain has TRBV2 and TRBJ1-1, with 7 bases aligning to TRBD1. With 4 bases clipped from V and 1 base from J, the junction kept 6 bases outside the gene matches. CDR1 is SNHLY and CDR2 is FYNNEI in the germline V gene. The length of the CDR3 is 15 residues. The CDR3 DNA sequence: TGTGCCAGCAGTGGTACCAGGGGGGGGAACACTGAAGCTTTCTTT. This codes for CASSGTRGGNTEAFF.

The sample holds a few counts of this clone. The V and J genes are TRBV27 and TRBJ1-2; the D gene is possibly TRBD1 (5 bases). CDR3 size: 15 residues. CDR1 is MNHEY and CDR2 is SMNVEV in the germline V gene (reference sequence). V lost 5 bases and J lost 3, with 16 bases in between. CDR3 protein: CASSPFRVSDYGYTF. The CDR3 nucleotides are TGTGCCAGCAGTCCTTTCAGGGTTAGCGACTATGGCTACACCTTC.

This chain links TRBV7-6 with TRBJ1-1; possibly TRBD1 for D (5 bases). Germline-derived CDR1 and CDR2 are SGHVS and FNYEAQ. With 8 bases removed from V and 2 bases from J, the gap between germline ends came to 12 bases. The CDR3 spans 13 residues. CDR3 residues: CASGSGFNTEAFF. Here the CDR3 DNA reads TGTGCCAGCGGATCAGGGTTTAACACTGAAGCTTTCTTT.

In regard to this clone: This same CDR3 is encoded by further DNA sequences in the sample. The chain carries TRBV7-9 and TRBJ2-7, with D possibly TRBD1 on 6 matching bases. The ends were cut back, 1 base at V and 1 base at J, with 8 bases in the middle. The CDR3 has 14 amino acids. Germline CDR1 reads SEHNR; CDR2 reads FQNEAQ (reference sequence). CDR3 protein: CASSLGQASYEQYF. For the CDR3, the DNA is TGTGCCAGCAGCTTAGGACAGGCTTCCTACGAGCAGTACTTC.

The V gene is TRBV2, the J gene TRBJ2-2, with D unresolved. V dropped 10 bases and J dropped 6 bases, with 12 bases sitting between them. Germline V lookup: CDR1 SNHLY, CDR2 FYNNEI. The CDR3 has 12 amino acids. The CDR3 coding sequence is TGTGCCAACTTTGGCGAGTCCGGGGAGCTGTTTTTT. This encodes CANFGESGELFF.

The V call is TRBV15, the J call TRBJ2-6, with no clear D. Trimming took 1 base from V and 0 from J, leaving 4 bases between them. Per the germline V gene, CDR1 is LNHNV and CDR2 is YYDKDF (reference sequence). This CDR3 contains 15 residues. The DNA for the CDR3 is TGTGCCACCAGCAGAGCCGACTCTGGGGCCAACGTCCTGACTTTC. It encodes CATSRADSGANVLTF.

This CDR3 reads CASSYQGASTYEQYF. The DNA for the CDR3 is TGTGCCAGCAGCTATCAGGGGGCTTCGACCTACGAGCAGTACTTC. The chain has TRBV11-2 and TRBJ2-7, with 8 bases fitting TRBD1. Losses at the gene ends were 4 bases for V and 2 bases for J; bases not matched to a gene: 7. CDR3 length: 15 residues. CDR1 and CDR2 from the germline V gene are SGHAT and FQNNGV.

The V call is TRBV5-6, the J call TRBJ2-3; D uncertain. This CDR3 has 13 residues. Germline values: CDR1 SGHDT, CDR2 YYEEEE. Trimming cost V 2 bases and J 1 base, with 5 bases left between them. CDR3 coding DNA: TGTGCCAGCAGCTTTGGCGGCACAGATACGCAGTATTTT. Its translation is CASSFGGTDTQYF.

This chain connects TRBV7-9 to TRBJ2-3; D possibly corresponds to TRBD1 (5 bases). Trimming took off 3 bases at V and 6 bases at J, with 13 bases between the two ends. The germline gives CDR1 SEHNR, CDR2 FQNEAQ (reference sequence). The length of the CDR3 is 14 residues. Written as DNA, the CDR3 is TGTGCCAGCAGCTTTCTGGGGCCCGGGGATACGCAGTATTTT. Its translation is CASSFLGPGDTQYF.

This clone was seen once. The V gene is TRBV5-4, the J gene TRBJ2-3, with 7 bases matching TRBD1. V shed 4 bases, J shed 0 bases, and the junction held 8 bases outside the gene matches. The CDR3 is 16 amino acids. The germline V gene encodes CDR1 SGHNT and CDR2 YYREEE (reference sequence). The CDR3 bases are TGTGCCAGCAGCCAGAGACAGGGTCTTAGCACAGATACGCAGTATTTT. It translates to CASSQRQGLSTDTQYF.

In this sample, this clone turned up many times. This rearrangement joins TRBV6-4 to TRBJ2-1, with 7 bases fitting TRBD2. Germline assignment: CDR1 MRHNA and CDR2 SNTAGT. This CDR3 region has 15 residues. The V segment lost 7 bases and the J segment 5 bases; nucleotides outside the gene matches: 11. As DNA, the CDR3 is TGTGCCAGCACCGAGCGAGCGGGGACCCACAATGAGCAGTTCTTC. Translating it yields CASTERAGTHNEQFF.

This clone occurred a few times. The rearrangement uses TRBV2 and TRBJ2-2; D gene uncertain. V shed 4 bases and J shed 2 bases, with 11 bases lying between them. The CDR3 spans 15 residues. Germline V gene lookup returns CDR1 SNHLY and CDR2 FYNNEI. CDR3 bases: TGTGCCAGCAGTGGCACGTCCTCCAACACCGGGGAGCTGTTTTTT. This translates into CASSGTSSNTGELFF.

This rearrangement joins TRBV13 to TRBJ2-7; 12 bases match TRBD2. The CDR3 covers 16 residues. V trimming: 1 base; J trimming: 5 bases; junction bases outside the gene matches: 6. The germline gives CDR1 PRHDT, CDR2 FYEKMQ (reference sequence). The CDR3 DNA is TGTGCCAGCAGCTTAGCCCTAGCGGGGGGGACGGACGAGCAGTACTTC. Amino acid sequence: CASSLALAGGTDEQYF.